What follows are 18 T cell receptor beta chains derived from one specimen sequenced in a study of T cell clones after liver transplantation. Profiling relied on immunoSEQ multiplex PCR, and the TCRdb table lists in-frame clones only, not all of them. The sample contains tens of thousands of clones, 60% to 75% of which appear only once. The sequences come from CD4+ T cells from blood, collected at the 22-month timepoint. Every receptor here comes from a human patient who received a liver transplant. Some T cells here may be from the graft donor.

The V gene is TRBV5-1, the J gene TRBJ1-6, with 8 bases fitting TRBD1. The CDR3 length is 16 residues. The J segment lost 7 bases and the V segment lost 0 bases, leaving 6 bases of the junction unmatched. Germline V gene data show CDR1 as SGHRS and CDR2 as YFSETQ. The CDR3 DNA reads TGCGCCAGCAGCTTGGGTTTCGGACAGGGAAATTCACCCCTCCACTTT. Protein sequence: CASSLGFGQGNSPLHF.

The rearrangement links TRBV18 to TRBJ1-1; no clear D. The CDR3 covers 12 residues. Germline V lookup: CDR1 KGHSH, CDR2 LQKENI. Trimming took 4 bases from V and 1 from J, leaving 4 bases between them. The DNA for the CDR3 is TGTGCCAGCTCACGACAGAACACTGAAGCTTTCTTT. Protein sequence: CASSRQNTEAFF.

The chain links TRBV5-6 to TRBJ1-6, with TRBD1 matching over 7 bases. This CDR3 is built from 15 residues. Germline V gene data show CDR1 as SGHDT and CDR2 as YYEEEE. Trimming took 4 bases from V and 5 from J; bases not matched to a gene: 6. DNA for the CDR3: TGTGCCAGCAGCGTCAGGGGGATCGATAATTCACCCCTCCACTTT. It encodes CASSVRGIDNSPLHF.

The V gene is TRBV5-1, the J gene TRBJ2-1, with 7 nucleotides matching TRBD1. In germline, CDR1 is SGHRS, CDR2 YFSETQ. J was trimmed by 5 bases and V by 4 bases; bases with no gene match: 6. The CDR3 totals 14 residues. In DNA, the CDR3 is TGCGCCAGCAGCAGACAGGGAACTAACAATGAGCAGTTCTTC. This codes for CASSRQGTNNEQFF. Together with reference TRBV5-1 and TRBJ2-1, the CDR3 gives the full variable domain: KAGVTQTPRYLIKTRGQQVTLSCSPISGHRSVSWYQQTPGQGLQFLFEYFSETQRNKGNFPGRFSGRQFSNSRSEMNVSTLELGDSALYLCASSRQGTNNEQFFGPGTRLTVL.

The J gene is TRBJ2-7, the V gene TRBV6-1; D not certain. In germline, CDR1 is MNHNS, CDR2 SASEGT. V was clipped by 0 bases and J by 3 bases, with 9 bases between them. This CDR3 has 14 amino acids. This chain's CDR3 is CASSEANSHYEQYF. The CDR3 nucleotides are TGTGCCAGCAGTGAAGCGAACAGCCACTACGAGCAGTACTTC.

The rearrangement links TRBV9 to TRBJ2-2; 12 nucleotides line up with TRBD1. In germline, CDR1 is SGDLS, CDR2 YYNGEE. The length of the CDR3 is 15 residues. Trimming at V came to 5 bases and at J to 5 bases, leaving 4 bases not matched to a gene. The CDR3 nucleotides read TGTGCCAGCAGGCGGGACAGGGGGCAGACCGGGGAGCTGTTTTTT. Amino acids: CASRRDRGQTGELFF.

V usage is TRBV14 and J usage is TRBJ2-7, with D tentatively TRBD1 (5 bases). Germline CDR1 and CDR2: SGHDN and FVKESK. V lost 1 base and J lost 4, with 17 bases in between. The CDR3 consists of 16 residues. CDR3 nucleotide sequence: TGTGCCAGCAGCCAAGGTACAGGTGTGAATATATACGAGCAGTACTTC. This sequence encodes CASSQGTGVNIYEQYF.

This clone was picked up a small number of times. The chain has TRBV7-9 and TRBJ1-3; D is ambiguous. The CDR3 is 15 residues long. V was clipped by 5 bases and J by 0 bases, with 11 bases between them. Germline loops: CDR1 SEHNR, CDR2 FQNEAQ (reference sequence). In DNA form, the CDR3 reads TGTGCCAGCAGCCCGGACTTATTCTCTGGAAACACCATATATTTT. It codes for CASSPDLFSGNTIYF.

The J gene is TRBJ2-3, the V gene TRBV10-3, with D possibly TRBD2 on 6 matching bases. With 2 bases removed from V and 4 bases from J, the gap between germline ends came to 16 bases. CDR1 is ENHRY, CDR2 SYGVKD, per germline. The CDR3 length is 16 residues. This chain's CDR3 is CAISEPPGRRADTQYF. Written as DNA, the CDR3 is TGTGCCATCAGTGAGCCTCCAGGGCGGAGGGCAGATACGCAGTATTTT.

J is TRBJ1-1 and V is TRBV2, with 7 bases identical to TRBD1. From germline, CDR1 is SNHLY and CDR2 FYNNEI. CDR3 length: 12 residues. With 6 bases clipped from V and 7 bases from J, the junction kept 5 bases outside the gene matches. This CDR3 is CASSGQAVEAFF. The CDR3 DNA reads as TGTGCCAGCAGCGGACAGGCGGTTGAAGCTTTCTTT.

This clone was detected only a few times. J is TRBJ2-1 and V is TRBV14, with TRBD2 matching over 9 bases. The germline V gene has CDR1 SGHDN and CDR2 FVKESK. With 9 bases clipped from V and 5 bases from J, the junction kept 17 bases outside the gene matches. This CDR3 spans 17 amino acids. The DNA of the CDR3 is TGTGCCAGATGCCAGACAGACAGCGGGGGGCGGAACAATGAGCAGTTCTTC. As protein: CARCQTDSGGRNNEQFF.

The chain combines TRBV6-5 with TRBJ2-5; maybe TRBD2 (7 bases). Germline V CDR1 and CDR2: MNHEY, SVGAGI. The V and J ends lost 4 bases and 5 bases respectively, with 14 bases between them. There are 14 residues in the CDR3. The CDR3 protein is CASSSRGASETQYF. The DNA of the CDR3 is TGTGCCAGCAGTTCCCGGGGGGCCAGTGAGACCCAGTACTTC.

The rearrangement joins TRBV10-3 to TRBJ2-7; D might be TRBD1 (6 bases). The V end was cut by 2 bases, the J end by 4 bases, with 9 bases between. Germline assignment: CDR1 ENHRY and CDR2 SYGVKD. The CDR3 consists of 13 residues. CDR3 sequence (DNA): TGTGCCATCAGTGAGGGGCAGGGGTACGAGCAGTACTTC. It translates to CAISEGQGYEQYF.

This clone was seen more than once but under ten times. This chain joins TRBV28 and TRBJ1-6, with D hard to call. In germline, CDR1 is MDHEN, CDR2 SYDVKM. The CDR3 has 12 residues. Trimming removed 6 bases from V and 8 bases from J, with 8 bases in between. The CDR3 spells CASSLIHSPLHF. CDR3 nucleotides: TGTGCCAGCAGCCTAATCCATTCACCCCTCCACTTT.

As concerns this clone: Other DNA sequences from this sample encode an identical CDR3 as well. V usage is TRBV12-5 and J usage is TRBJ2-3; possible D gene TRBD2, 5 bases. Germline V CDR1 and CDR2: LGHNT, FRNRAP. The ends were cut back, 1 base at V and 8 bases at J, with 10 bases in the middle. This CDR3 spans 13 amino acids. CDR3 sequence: CASGLGAAGTQYF. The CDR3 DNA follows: TGTGCTAGTGGTTTGGGTGCGGCGGGTACGCAGTATTTT.

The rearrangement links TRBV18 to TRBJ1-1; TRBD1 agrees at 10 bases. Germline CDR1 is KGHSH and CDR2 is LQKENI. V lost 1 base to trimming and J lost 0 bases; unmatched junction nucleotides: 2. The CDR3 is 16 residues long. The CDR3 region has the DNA TGTGCCAGCTCACCACGACAGGGGGCTATGAACACTGAAGCTTTCTTT. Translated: CASSPRQGAMNTEAFF.

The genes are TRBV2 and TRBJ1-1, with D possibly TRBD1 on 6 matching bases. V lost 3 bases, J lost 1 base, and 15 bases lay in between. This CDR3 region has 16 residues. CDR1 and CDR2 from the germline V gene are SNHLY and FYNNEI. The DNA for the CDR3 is TGTGCCAGCAGTGAGGGGGCTTCGATCGGGAACACTGAAGCTTTCTTT. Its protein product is CASSEGASIGNTEAFF.

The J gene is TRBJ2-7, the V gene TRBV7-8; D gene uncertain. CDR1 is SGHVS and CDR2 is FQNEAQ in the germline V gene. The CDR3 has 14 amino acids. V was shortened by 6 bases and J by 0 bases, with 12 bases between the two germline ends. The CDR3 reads CASSPNDGSYEQYF. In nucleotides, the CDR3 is TGTGCCAGCAGTCCGAATGACGGCTCCTACGAGCAGTACTTC.